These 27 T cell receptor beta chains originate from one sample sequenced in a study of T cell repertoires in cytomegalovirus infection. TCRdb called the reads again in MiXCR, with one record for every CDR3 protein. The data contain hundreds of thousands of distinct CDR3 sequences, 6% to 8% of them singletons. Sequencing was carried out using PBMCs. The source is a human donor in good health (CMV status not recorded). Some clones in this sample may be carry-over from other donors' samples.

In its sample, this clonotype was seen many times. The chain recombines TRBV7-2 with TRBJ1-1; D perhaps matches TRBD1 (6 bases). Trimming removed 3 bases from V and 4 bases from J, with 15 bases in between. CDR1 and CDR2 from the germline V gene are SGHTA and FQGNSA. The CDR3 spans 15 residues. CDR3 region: CASSLTGGFRTEAFF. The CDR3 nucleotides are TGTGCCAGCAGCTTGACAGGAGGGTTTCGCACTGAAGCTTTCTTT.

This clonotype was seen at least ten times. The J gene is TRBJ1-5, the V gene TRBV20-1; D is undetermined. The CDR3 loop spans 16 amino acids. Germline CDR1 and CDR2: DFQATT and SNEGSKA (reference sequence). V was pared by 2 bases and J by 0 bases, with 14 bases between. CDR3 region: CSARPWAVNSNQPQHF. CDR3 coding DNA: TGCAGTGCTAGACCCTGGGCAGTCAATAGCAATCAGCCCCAGCATTTT.

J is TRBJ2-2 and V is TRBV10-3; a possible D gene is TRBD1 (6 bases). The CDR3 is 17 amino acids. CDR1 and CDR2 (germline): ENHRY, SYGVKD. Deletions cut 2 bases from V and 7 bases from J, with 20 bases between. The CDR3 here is CAISEQYRAGSVGELFF. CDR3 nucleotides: TGTGCCATCAGTGAGCAGTACAGGGCAGGAAGTGTCGGGGAGCTGTTTTTT.

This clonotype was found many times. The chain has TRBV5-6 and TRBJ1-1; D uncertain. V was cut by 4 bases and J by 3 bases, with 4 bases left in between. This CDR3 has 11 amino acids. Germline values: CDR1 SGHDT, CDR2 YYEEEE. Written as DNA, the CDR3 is TGTGCCAGCAGCAGGGACACTGAAGCTTTCTTT. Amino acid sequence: CASSRDTEAFF.

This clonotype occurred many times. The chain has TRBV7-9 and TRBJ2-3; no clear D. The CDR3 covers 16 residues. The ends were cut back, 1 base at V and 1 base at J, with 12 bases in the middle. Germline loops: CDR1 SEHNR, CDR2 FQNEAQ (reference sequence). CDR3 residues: CASSLEITSGTDTQYF. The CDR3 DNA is TGTGCCAGCAGCTTAGAAATCACATCCGGCACAGATACGCAGTATTTT.

CDR3 nucleotides: TGTGCCAGCAGCCAAAGCCACGGCGGGGAGCTGTTTTTT. It translates to CASSQSHGGELFF. The V call is TRBV7-3, the J call TRBJ2-2; D gene uncertain. Germline CDR1 SGHTA, CDR2 FQGTGA. Trimming left V 5 bases short and J 7 bases short, with 11 bases between. CDR3 length: 13 residues.

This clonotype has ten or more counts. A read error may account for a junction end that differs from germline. CDR3 loop: CASREDRGAQEKLFF. The CDR3 nucleotides are TGTGCCAGCAGAGAAGACAGGGGCGCCCAGGAAAAACTGTTTTTT. The gene calls are TRBV2 and TRBJ1-4; TRBD1 matches at 8 bases. The CDR3 is 15 residues long. The germline V gene has CDR1 SNHLY and CDR2 FYNNEI.

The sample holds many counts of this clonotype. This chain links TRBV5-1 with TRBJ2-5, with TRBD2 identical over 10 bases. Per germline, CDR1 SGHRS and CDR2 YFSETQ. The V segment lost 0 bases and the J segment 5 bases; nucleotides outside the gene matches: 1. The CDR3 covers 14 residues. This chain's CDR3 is CASSLASGGETQYF. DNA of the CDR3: TGCGCCAGCAGCTTGGCTAGCGGGGGTGAGACCCAGTACTTC.

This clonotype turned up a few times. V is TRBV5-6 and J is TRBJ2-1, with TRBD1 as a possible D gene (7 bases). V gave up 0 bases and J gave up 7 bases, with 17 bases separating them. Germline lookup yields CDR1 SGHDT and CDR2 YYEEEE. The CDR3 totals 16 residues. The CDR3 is CASSLGGAGGRNEQFF. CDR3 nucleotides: TGTGCCAGCAGCTTGGGTGGGGCAGGGGGGAGGAATGAGCAGTTCTTC.

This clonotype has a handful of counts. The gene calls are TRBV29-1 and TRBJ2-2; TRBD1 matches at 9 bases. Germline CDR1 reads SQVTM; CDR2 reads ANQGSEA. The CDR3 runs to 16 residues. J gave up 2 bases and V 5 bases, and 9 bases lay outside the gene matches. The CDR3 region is CSVLPGQGKNTGELFF. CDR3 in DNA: TGCAGCGTTCTCCCCGGACAGGGGAAAAACACCGGGGAGCTGTTTTTT.

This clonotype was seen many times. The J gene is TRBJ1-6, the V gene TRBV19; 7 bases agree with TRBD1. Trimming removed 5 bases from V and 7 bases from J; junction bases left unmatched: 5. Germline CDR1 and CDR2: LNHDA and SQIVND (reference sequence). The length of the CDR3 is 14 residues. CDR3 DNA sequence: TGTGCCAGTAGTTCGGACAGGAGGAATTCACCCCTCCACTTT. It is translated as CASSSDRRNSPLHF.

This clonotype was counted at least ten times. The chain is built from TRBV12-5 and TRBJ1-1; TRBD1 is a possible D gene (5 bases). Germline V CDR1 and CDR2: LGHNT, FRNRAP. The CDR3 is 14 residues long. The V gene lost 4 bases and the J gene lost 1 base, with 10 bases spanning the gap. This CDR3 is CASGSPDKNTEAFF. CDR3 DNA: TGTGCTAGTGGTTCCCCGGACAAGAACACTGAAGCTTTCTTT.

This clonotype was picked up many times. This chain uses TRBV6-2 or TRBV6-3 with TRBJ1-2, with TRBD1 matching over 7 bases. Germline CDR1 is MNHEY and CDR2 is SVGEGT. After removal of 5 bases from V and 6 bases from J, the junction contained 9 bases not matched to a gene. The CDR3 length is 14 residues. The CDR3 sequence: CASSPLTGFDGYTF. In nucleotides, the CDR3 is TGTGCCAGCAGTCCTCTGACAGGGTTCGATGGCTACACCTTC.

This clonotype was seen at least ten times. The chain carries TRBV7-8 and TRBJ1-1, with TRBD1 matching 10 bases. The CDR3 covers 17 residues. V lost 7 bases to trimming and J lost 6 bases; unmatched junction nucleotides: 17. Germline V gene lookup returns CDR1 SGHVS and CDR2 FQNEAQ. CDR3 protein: CASTTRDRGRRRAEAFF. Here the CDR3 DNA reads TGTGCCAGCACCACAAGGGACAGGGGCAGGCGGAGGGCTGAAGCTTTCTTT. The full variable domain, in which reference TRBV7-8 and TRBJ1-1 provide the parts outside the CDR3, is GAGVSQSPRYKVAKRGQDVALRCDPISGHVSLFWYQQALGQGPEFLTYFQNEAQLDKSGLPSDRFFAERPEGSVSTLKIQRTQQEDSAVYLCASTTRDRGRRRAEAFFGQGTRLTVV.

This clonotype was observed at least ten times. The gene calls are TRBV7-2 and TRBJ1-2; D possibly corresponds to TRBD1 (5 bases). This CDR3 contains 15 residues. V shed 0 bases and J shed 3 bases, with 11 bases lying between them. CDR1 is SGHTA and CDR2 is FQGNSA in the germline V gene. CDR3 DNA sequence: TGTGCCAGCAGCTTAGCGGGCGGGGGGGACTATGGCTACACCTTC. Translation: CASSLAGGGDYGYTF.

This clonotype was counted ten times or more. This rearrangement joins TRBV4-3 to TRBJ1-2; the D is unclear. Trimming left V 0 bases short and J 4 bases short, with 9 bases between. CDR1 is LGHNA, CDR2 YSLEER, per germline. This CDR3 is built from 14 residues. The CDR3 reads CASSQDRGVYGYTF. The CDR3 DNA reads TGCGCCAGCAGCCAAGATCGAGGTGTCTATGGCTACACCTTC.

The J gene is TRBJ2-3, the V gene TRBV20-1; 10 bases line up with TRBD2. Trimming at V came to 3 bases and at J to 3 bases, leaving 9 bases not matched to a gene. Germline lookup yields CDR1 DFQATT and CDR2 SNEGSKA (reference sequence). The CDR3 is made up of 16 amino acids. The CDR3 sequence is CSARPAASGGTDTQYF. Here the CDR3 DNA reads TGCAGTGCTAGGCCGGCGGCTAGCGGGGGAACAGATACGCAGTATTTT.

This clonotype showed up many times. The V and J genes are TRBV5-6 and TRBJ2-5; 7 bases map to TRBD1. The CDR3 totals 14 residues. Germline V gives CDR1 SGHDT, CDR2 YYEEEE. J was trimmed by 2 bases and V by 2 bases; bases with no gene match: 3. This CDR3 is CASSFPGQQETQYF. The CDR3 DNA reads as TGTGCCAGCAGCTTCCCGGGACAGCAAGAGACCCAGTACTTC.

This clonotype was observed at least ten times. CDR3 amino acids: CASSLDRGDTQYF. DNA of the CDR3: TGTGCCAGCAGCTTAGACAGGGGAGATACGCAGTATTTT. The chain links TRBV7-2 to TRBJ2-3; 7 nucleotides match TRBD1. J gave up 5 bases and V 1 base, and 0 bases lay outside the gene matches. Germline V CDR1 and CDR2: SGHTA, FQGNSA. This CDR3 region has 13 residues.

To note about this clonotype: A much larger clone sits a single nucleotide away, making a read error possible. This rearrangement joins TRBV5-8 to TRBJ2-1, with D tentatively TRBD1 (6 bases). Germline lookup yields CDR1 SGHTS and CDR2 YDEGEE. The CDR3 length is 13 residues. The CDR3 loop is CASSTQGYNERFF. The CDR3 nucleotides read TGTGCCAGCAGCACACAGGGTTACAATGAGCGGTTCTTC. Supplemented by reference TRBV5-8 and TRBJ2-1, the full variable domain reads EAGVTQSPTHLIKTRGQQATLRCSPISGHTSVYWYQQALGLGLQFLLWYDEGEERNRGNFPPRFSGRQFPNYSSELNVNALELEDSALYLCASSTQGYNERFFGPGTRLTVL.

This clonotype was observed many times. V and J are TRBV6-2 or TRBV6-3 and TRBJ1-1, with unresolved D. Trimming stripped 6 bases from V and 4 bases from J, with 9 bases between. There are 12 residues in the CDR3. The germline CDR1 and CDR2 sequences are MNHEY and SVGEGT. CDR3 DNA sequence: TGTGCCAGCAGGGACTCCACCACTGAAGCTTTCTTT. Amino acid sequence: CASRDSTTEAFF.

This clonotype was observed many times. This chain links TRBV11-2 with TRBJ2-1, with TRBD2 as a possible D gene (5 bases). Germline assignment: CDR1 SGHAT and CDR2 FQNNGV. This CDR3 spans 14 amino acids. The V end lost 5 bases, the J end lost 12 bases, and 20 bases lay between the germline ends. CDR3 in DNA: TGTGCCAGCAGCCTACGGACTGACGGTTGGCGGCAGTTCTTC. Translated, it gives CASSLRTDGWRQFF.

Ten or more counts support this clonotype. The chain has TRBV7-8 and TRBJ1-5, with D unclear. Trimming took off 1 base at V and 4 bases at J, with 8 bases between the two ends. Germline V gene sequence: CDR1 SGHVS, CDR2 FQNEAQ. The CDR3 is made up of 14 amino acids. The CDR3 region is CASSLGAANQPQHF. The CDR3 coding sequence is TGTGCCAGCAGCTTAGGGGCGGCAAATCAGCCCCAGCATTTT.

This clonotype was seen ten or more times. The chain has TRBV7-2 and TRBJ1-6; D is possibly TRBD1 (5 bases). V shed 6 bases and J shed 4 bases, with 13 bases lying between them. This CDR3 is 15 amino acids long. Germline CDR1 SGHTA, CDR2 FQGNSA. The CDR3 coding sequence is TGTGCCAGCAGACTAGGGACTCAATATAATTCACCCCTCCACTTT. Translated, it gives CASRLGTQYNSPLHF.

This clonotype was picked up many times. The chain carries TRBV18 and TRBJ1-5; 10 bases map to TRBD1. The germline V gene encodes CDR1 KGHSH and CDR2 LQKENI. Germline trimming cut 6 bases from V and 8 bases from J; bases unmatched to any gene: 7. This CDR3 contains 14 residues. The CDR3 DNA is TGTGCCAGCTCTCCGGGGACAGGGGACAAGCCCCAGCATTTT. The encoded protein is CASSPGTGDKPQHF.

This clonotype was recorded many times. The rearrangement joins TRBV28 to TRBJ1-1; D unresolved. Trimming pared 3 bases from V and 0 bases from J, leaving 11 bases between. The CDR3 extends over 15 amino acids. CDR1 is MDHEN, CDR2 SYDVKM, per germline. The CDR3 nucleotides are TGTGCCAGCAGTTTGCAGATAGGGTTGAACACTGAAGCTTTCTTT. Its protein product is CASSLQIGLNTEAFF.

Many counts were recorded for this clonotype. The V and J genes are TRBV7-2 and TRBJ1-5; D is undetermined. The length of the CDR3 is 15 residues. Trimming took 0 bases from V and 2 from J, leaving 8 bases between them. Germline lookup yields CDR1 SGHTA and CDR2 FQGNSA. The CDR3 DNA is TGTGCCAGCAGCTTAGCGGCGGGAGGCAATCAGCCCCAGCATTTT. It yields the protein CASSLAAGGNQPQHF. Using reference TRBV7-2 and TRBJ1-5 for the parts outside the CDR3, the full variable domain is GAGVSQSPSNKVTEKGKDVELRCDPISGHTALYWYRQSLGQGLEFLIYFQGNSAPDKSGLPSDRFSAERTGGSVSTLTIQRTQQEDSAVYLCASSLAAGGNQPQHFGDGTRLSIL.